These 9 T cell receptor beta chains came from one sample sequenced in a study of blood T cell repertoires in COVID-19. Assay used: immunoSEQ multiplex PCR; TCRdb lists only in-frame clones, some missing. The table lists a few hundred thousand clones, over 75% of them singletons. The sample comprised PBMCs or T cells enriched from blood (not recorded which). All receptors derive from a woman between 25 and 40 years old who had recovered from COVID-19.

The chain employs TRBV29-1 and TRBJ2-1, with D tentatively TRBD2 (6 bases). This CDR3 has 17 amino acids. Germline V CDR1 and CDR2: SQVTM, ANQGSEA. Trimming removed 0 bases at V and 2 bases at J, with 17 bases between. CDR3 in DNA: TGCAGCGTTGAAGAAAGGTTTAGTGGACTAACCTACAATGAGCAGTTCTTC. Amino acids: CSVEERFSGLTYNEQFF.

V gene TRBV6-5 combines with J gene TRBJ2-3; possibly TRBD2 for D (5 bases). CDR1 MNHEY and CDR2 SVGAGI come from the germline V gene. The CDR3 is 15 residues long. V was shortened by 6 bases and J by 7 bases, with 20 bases between the two germline ends. For the CDR3, the DNA is TGTGCCAGCAGCCCCGACTATTATACGGGATATACGCAGTATTTT. Its protein is CASSPDYYTGYTQYF.

The V and J genes are TRBV5-1 and TRBJ2-3, with D possibly matching TRBD2 (7 bases). The CDR3 runs to 17 residues. Germline CDR1 reads SGHRS; CDR2 reads YFSETQ. Trimming removed 0 bases from V and 2 bases from J, with 16 bases in between. The CDR3 loop is CASSLVRWGGDTDTQYF. The CDR3 nucleotides are TGCGCCAGCAGCTTGGTCAGGTGGGGGGGCGACACAGATACGCAGTATTTT.

This sequence joins TRBV5-4 and TRBJ2-7; tentatively, D is TRBD2 (7 bases). The V gene lost 4 bases and the J gene lost 0 bases, with 26 bases spanning the gap. Germline V lookup: CDR1 SGHNT, CDR2 YYREEE (reference sequence). CDR3 size: 19 residues. CDR3 sequence reads: CASSRPLGRGGQNSYEQYF. CDR3 nucleotides: TGTGCCAGCAGCCGACCCCTGGGGAGGGGGGGTCAAAACTCCTACGAGCAGTACTTC.

J is TRBJ1-1 and V is TRBV30; no definite D call. Germline V CDR1 and CDR2: GTSNPN, SVGIG (reference sequence). This CDR3 is built from 12 residues. V was trimmed by 3 bases and J by 0 bases, leaving 5 bases between them. The CDR3 sequence is CAWSRMNTEAFF. As DNA, the CDR3 is TGTGCCTGGAGCAGGATGAACACTGAAGCTTTCTTT.

This clone was seen only once. The rearrangement links TRBV7-8 to TRBJ2-3; 7 nucleotides match TRBD2. J lost 3 bases, V lost 2 bases, and 5 bases had no gene match. This CDR3 has 15 amino acids. CDR1 is SGHVS, CDR2 FQNEAQ, per germline. The CDR3 region is CASSLFAGVTDTQYF. In nucleotides, the CDR3 is TGTGCCAGCAGCTTATTCGCGGGGGTGACAGATACGCAGTATTTT.

The chain links TRBV5-4 to TRBJ2-7; 7 bases are shared with TRBD1. Germline CDR1 and CDR2: SGHNT and YYREEE (reference sequence). This CDR3 region has 15 residues. With V trimmed by 1 base and J by 2 bases, 6 bases remained unmatched. CDR3 in DNA: TGTGCCAGCAGCTTGCGCAGGGACAGTCCCTACGAGCAGTACTTC. Its translation is CASSLRRDSPYEQYF.

The chain recombines TRBV5-1 with TRBJ1-1; weak D call: TRBD1 (6 bases). Trimming stripped 5 bases from V and 1 base from J, with 12 bases between. The CDR3 is 14 amino acids. Germline CDR1 is SGHRS and CDR2 is YFSETQ. This CDR3 is CASRVRTENTEAFF. DNA of the CDR3: TGCGCCAGCAGAGTTCGGACAGAGAACACTGAAGCTTTCTTT. Full variable domain (outside the CDR3, taken from reference TRBV5-1 and TRBJ1-1): KAGVTQTPRYLIKTRGQQVTLSCSPISGHRSVSWYQQTPGQGLQFLFEYFSETQRNKGNFPGRFSGRQFSNSRSEMNVSTLELGDSALYLCASRVRTENTEAFFGQGTRLTVV.

The genes are TRBV7-6 and TRBJ2-2; D is uncertain. Trimming cost V 1 base and J 2 bases, with 5 bases left between them. The length of the CDR3 is 14 residues. Germline loops: CDR1 SGHVS, CDR2 FNYEAQ. The CDR3 bases are TGTGCCAGCAGCTTAGATCCAAACACCGGGGAGCTGTTTTTT. Its protein is CASSLDPNTGELFF.